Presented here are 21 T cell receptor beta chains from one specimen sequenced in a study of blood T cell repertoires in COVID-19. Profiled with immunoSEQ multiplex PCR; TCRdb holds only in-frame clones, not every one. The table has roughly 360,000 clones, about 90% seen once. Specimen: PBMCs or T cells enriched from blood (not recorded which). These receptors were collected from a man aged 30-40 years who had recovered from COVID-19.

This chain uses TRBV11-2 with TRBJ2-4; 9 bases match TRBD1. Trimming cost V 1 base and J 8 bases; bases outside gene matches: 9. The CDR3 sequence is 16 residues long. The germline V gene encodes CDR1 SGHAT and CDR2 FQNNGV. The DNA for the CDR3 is TGTGCCAGCAGCTTAGGTCGGGGACAGGGTTGGGACATTCAGTACTTC. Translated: CASSLGRGQGWDIQYF.

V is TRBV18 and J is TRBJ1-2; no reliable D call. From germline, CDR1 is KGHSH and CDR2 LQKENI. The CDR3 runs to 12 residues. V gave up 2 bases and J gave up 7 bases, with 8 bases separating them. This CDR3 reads CASSPSGGGYTF. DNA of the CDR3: TGTGCCAGCTCACCATCGGGTGGTGGCTACACCTTC.

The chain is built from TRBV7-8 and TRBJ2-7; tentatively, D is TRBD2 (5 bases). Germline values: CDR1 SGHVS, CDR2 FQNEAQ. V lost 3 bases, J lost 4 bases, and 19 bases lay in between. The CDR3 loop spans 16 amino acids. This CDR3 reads CASSFAVGGWGYEQYF. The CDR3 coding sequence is TGTGCCAGCAGCTTCGCAGTAGGAGGTTGGGGTTACGAGCAGTACTTC.

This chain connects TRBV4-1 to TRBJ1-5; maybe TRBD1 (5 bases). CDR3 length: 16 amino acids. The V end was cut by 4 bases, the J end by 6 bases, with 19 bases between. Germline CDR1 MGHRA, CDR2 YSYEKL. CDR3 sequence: CASSREFQGYVQPQHF. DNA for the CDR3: TGCGCCAGCAGCCGAGAATTCCAGGGTTATGTTCAGCCCCAGCATTTT.

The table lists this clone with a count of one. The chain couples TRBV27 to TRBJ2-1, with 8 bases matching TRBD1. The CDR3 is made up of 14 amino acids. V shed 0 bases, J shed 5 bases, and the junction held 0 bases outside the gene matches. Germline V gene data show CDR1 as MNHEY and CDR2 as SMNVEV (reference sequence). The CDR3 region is CASSLSRGHNEQFF. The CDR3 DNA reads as TGTGCCAGCAGTTTATCCAGGGGGCACAATGAGCAGTTCTTC.

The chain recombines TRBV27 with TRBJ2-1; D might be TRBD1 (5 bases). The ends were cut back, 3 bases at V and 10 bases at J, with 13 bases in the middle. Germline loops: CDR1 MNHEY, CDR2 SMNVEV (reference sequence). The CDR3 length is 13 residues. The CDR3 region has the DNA TGTGCCAGCAGTTTCAGCAGGGATGGGGAGCAGTTCTTC. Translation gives CASSFSRDGEQFF.

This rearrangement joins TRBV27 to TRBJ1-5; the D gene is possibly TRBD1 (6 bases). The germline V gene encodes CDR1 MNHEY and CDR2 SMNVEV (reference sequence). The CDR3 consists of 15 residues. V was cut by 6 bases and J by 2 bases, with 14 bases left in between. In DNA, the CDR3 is TGTGCCAGCAGACCACAGGGAATTGGCAATCAGCCCCAGCATTTT. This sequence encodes CASRPQGIGNQPQHF.

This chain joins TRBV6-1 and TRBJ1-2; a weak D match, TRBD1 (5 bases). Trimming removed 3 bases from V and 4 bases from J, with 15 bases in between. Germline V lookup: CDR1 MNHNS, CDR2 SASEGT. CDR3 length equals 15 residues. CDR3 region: CASSDLGGTFYGYTF. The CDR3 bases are TGTGCCAGCAGTGACCTCGGGGGAACGTTCTATGGCTACACCTTC.

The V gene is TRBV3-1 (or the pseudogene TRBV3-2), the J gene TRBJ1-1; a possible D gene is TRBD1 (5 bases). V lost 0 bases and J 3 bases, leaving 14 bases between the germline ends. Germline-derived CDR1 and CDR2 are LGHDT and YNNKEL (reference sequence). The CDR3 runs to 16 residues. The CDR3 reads CASSQEFGGYHTEAFF. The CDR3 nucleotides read TGTGCCAGCAGCCAAGAATTCGGGGGATACCACACTGAAGCTTTCTTT.

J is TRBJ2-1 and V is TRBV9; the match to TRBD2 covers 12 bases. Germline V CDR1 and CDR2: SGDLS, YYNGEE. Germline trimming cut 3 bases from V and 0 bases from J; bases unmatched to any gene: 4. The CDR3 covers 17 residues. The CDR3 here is CASSAPTSGGSYNEQFF. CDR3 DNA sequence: TGTGCCAGCAGCGCCCCGACTAGCGGGGGCTCCTACAATGAGCAGTTCTTC.

This chain's CDR3 is CASSSGTSGNYNEQFF. Written as DNA, the CDR3 is TGCGCCAGCAGCTCCGGGACTAGCGGAAATTACAATGAGCAGTTCTTC. The chain combines TRBV5-1 with TRBJ2-1; the match to TRBD2 covers 11 bases. CDR3 length equals 16 residues. Germline trimming cut 3 bases from V and 4 bases from J; bases unmatched to any gene: 6. The germline V gene encodes CDR1 SGHRS and CDR2 YFSETQ.

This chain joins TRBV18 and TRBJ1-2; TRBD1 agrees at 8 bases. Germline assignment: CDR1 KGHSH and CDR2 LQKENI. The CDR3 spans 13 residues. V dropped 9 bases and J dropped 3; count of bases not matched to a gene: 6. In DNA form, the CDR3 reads TGTGCCAGTGCGGACAGGGAATACTATGGCTACACCTTC. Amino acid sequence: CASADREYYGYTF.

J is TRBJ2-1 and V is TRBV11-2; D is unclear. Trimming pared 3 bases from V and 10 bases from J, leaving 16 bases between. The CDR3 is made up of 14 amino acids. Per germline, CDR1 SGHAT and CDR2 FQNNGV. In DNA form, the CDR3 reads TGTGCCAGCAGCTTGCCAGGAATGATTGGGGAGCAGTTCTTC. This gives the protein CASSLPGMIGEQFF.

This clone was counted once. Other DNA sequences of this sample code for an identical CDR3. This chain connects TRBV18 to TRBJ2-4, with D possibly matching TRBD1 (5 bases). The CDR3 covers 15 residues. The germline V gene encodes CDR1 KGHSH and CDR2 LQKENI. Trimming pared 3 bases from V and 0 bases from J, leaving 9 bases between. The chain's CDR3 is CASSPQGLAKNIQYF. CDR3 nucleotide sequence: TGTGCCAGCTCACCCCAGGGCCTAGCCAAAAACATTCAGTACTTC.

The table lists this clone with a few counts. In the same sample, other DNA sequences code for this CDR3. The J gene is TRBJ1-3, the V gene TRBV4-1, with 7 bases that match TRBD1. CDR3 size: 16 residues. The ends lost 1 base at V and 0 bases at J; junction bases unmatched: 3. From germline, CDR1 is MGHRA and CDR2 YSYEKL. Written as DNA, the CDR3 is TGCGCCAGCAGCCAAGCTAGGGACAGCTCTGGAAACACCATATATTTT. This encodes CASSQARDSSGNTIYF.

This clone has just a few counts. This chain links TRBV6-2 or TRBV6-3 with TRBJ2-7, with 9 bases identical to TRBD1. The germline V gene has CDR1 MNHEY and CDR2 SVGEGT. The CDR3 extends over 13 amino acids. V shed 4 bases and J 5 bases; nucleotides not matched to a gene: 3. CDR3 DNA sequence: TGTGCCAGCAGTTGGGACAGGGCCCACGAGCAGTACTTC. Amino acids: CASSWDRAHEQYF.

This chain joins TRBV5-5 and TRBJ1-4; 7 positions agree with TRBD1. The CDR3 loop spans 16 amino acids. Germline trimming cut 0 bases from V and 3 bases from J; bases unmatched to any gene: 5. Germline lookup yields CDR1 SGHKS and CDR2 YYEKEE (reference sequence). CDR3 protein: CASSLVGTDPNEKLFF. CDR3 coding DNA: TGTGCCAGCAGCTTGGTGGGGACAGATCCTAATGAAAAACTGTTTTTT.

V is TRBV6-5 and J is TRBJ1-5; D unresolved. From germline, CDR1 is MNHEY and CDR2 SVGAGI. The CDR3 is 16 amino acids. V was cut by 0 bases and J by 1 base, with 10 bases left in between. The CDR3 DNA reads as TGTGCCAGCAGTTACTCGAGTACCGAGAGCAATCAGCCCCAGCATTTT. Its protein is CASSYSSTESNQPQHF.

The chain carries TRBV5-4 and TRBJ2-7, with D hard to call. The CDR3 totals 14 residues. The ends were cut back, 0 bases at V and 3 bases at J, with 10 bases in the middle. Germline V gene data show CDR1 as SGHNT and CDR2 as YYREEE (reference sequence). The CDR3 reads CASSLDLALYEQYF. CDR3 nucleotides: TGTGCCAGCAGCTTGGACTTAGCTCTCTACGAGCAGTACTTC.

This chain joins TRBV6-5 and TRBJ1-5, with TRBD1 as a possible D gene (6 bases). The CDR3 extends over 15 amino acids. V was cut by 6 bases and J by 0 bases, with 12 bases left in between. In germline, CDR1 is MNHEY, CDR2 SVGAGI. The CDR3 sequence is CASSQQGYSNQPQHF. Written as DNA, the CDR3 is TGTGCCAGCAGCCAACAGGGTTATAGCAATCAGCCCCAGCATTTT.

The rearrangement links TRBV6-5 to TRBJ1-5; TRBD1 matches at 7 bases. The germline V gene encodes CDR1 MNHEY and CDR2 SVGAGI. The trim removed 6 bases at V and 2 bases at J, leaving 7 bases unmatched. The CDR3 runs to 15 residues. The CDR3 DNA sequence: TGTGCCAGCAGCGCGACAGGGCTGGGCAATCAGCCCCAGCATTTT. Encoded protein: CASSATGLGNQPQHF.